The 24 T cell receptor beta chains below come from one sample, sequenced in a study of CD8+ T cells in alopecia areata. Stated treatment: oral pan-JAK inhibitor, 5-10 mg twice daily. Sequencing relied on a cDNA template that was reverse transcribed from extracted RNA. Using immunoSEQ multiplex PCR, the repertoire was profiled, and TCRdb retains in-frame clones only, with some absent. Of about 210,000 clones listed, approximately 40% are singletons. This specimen was CD4+ T cells sorted from blood, taken at approximately week 36, from a patient treated with tofacitinib. The origin of the receptors is a human donor with alopecia areata.

The chain has TRBV20-1 and TRBJ2-5, with unresolved D. Germline lookup yields CDR1 DFQATT and CDR2 SNEGSKA (reference sequence). CDR3 length: 11 residues. The V and J ends lost 3 bases and 7 bases respectively, with 9 bases between them. The CDR3 coding sequence is TGCAGTGCTAGGACCTCAGGGACCCAGTACTTC. Its protein is CSARTSGTQYF.

In DNA, the CDR3 is TGCAGCGTTTTTAGGGAGGGGTTACGCAAAGAGACCCAGTACTTC. It specifies CSVFREGLRKETQYF. The chain recombines TRBV29-1 with TRBJ2-5; 7 nucleotides line up with TRBD2. This CDR3 spans 15 amino acids. The V gene's germline CDR1 is SQVTM and CDR2 ANQGSEA. Trimming took 5 bases from V and 3 from J; bases not matched to a gene: 12.

The rearrangement joins TRBV5-1 to TRBJ2-1, with 12 bases lining up with TRBD2. The junction had 5 bases not matched to a gene; V was cut back by 4 bases and J by 6 bases. Germline V lookup: CDR1 SGHRS, CDR2 YFSETQ. CDR3 size: 15 residues. The CDR3, as DNA: TGCGCCAGCAGCGAGACTAGCGGGAGACCCAATGAGCAGTTCTTC. Translation gives CASSETSGRPNEQFF. Full variable domain (outside the CDR3, taken from reference TRBV5-1 and TRBJ2-1): KAGVTQTPRYLIKTRGQQVTLSCSPISGHRSVSWYQQTPGQGLQFLFEYFSETQRNKGNFPGRFSGRQFSNSRSEMNVSTLELGDSALYLCASSETSGRPNEQFFGPGTRLTVL.

This chain connects TRBV7-2 to TRBJ2-7, with 11 bases lining up with TRBD2. Per germline, CDR1 SGHTA and CDR2 FQGNSA. With V trimmed by 5 bases and J by 2 bases, 5 bases remained unmatched. The CDR3 contains 15 residues. This CDR3 is CASSPTSGTTYEQYF. The CDR3 DNA sequence: TGTGCCAGCAGCCCGACTAGCGGGACTACCTACGAGCAGTACTTC.

The rearrangement joins TRBV5-1 to TRBJ2-7; 7 nucleotides agree with TRBD1. Germline lookup yields CDR1 SGHRS and CDR2 YFSETQ. The junction had 4 bases not matched to a gene; V was cut back by 2 bases and J by 2 bases. The CDR3 is 14 amino acids. For the CDR3, the DNA is TGCGCCAGCAGCTTCCGGGACAGAACCTACGAGCAGTACTTC. Translating gives CASSFRDRTYEQYF.

The J gene is TRBJ2-6, the V gene TRBV19; D gene uncertain. The CDR3 totals 16 residues. V was shortened by 2 bases and J by 4 bases, with 12 bases between the two germline ends. Germline loops: CDR1 LNHDA, CDR2 SQIVND (reference sequence). DNA of the CDR3: TGTGCCAGTAGTATACCTTACGGCCCCGGGGCCAACGTCCTGACTTTC. It encodes CASSIPYGPGANVLTF.

The rearrangement links TRBV27 to TRBJ2-6, with 10 positions matching TRBD1. The CDR3 consists of 20 residues. The germline CDR1 and CDR2 sequences are MNHEY and SMNVEV (reference sequence). The J segment lost 0 bases and the V segment lost 6 bases, leaving 14 bases of the junction unmatched. The CDR3: CASSNPSTGGQHSGANVLTF. CDR3 coding DNA: TGTGCCAGCAGCAATCCCTCGACAGGGGGCCAACACTCTGGGGCCAACGTCCTGACTTTC.

This clone turned up a few times. The chain carries TRBV29-1 and TRBJ2-1, with TRBD2 matching 11 bases. The germline V gene has CDR1 SQVTM and CDR2 ANQGSEA. With V trimmed by 2 bases and J by 15 bases, 6 bases remained unmatched. The CDR3 has 12 residues. DNA for the CDR3: TGCAGCGTTGAATCGACTAGCGGGACTTGGTTCTTC. Translating gives CSVESTSGTWFF.

The CDR3 nucleotides are TGTGCCAGCAGCTTCCGGATAGCGGGAGTTCCCTACGAGCAGTACTTC. It encodes CASSFRIAGVPYEQYF. V is TRBV5-4 and J is TRBJ2-7, with 9 positions matching TRBD2. Per germline, CDR1 SGHNT and CDR2 YYREEE (reference sequence). The V segment lost 2 bases and the J segment 2 bases; nucleotides outside the gene matches: 8. The CDR3 totals 16 residues.

CDR3 DNA sequence: TGTGCCAGCATGGGACAGGGAGATCAGCCCCAGCATTTT. Translated: CASMGQGDQPQHF. The chain employs TRBV28 and TRBJ1-5; 9 nucleotides line up with TRBD1. Germline CDR1 MDHEN, CDR2 SYDVKM. This CDR3 is 13 amino acids long. V lost 7 bases to trimming and J lost 5 bases; unmatched junction nucleotides: 3.

The J gene is TRBJ1-2, the V gene TRBV7-3; tentatively, D is TRBD1 (5 bases). Per the germline V gene, CDR1 is SGHTA and CDR2 is FQGTGA. CDR3 length: 13 amino acids. V dropped 3 bases and J dropped 7 bases, with 12 bases sitting between them. The CDR3 DNA reads as TGTGCCAGCAGCTTCAGGGCAGGTGGTGGCTACACCTTC. This codes for CASSFRAGGGYTF.

The rearrangement uses TRBV5-1 and TRBJ2-1, with D perhaps TRBD2 (5 bases). This CDR3 contains 15 residues. Germline CDR1 and CDR2: SGHRS and YFSETQ. V was cut by 4 bases and J by 0 bases, with 11 bases left in between. The CDR3 reads CASSKDGNSYNEQFF. CDR3 nucleotides: TGCGCCAGCAGCAAGGACGGGAACTCCTACAATGAGCAGTTCTTC.

The chain links TRBV9 to TRBJ2-1, with D maybe TRBD2 (6 bases). Trimming removed 0 bases at V and 6 bases at J, with 16 bases between. Per the germline V gene, CDR1 is SGDLS and CDR2 is YYNGEE. This CDR3 contains 16 residues. The CDR3 sequence is CASSVGIWAGGNEQFF. CDR3 in DNA: TGTGCCAGCAGCGTAGGGATTTGGGCCGGGGGCAATGAGCAGTTCTTC.

This clone was observed a handful of times. V and J are TRBV6-1 and TRBJ2-7, with D perhaps being TRBD1 or TRBD2 (5 bases each). The CDR3 runs 13 residues. V was clipped by 7 bases and J by 0 bases, with 10 bases between them. Germline loops: CDR1 MNHNS, CDR2 SASEGT. The CDR3 DNA sequence: TGTGCCAGCAACAGGAGGAGCTCCTACGAGCAGTACTTC. Its translation is CASNRRSSYEQYF.

This chain links TRBV7-2 with TRBJ2-7, with D possibly being TRBD1 (6 bases). The V gene lost 2 bases and the J gene lost 3 bases, with 8 bases spanning the gap. Per the germline V gene, CDR1 is SGHTA and CDR2 is FQGNSA. The CDR3 extends over 13 amino acids. This chain's CDR3 is CASSLRRGYEQYF. For the CDR3, the DNA is TGTGCCAGCAGCTTACGCAGGGGCTACGAGCAGTACTTC. The full variable domain, completed using reference TRBV7-2 and TRBJ2-7, is GAGVSQSPSNKVTEKGKDVELRCDPISGHTALYWYRQSLGQGLEFLIYFQGNSAPDKSGLPSDRFSAERTGGSVSTLTIQRTQQEDSAVYLCASSLRRGYEQYFGPGTRLTVT.

CDR3 in amino acids: CASSTGQGAPRGETQYF. The CDR3 nucleotides are TGCGCCAGCAGCACCGGACAGGGGGCGCCCCGGGGAGAGACCCAGTACTTC. The chain uses TRBV5-1 and TRBJ2-5; 11 positions match TRBD1. V was pared by 4 bases and J by 4 bases, with 12 bases of the junction left unmatched. The CDR3 runs to 17 residues. Germline CDR1 SGHRS, CDR2 YFSETQ.

The chain is built from TRBV29-1 and TRBJ1-2; D might be TRBD1 (5 bases). V was pared by 3 bases and J by 2 bases, with 10 bases between. This CDR3 comprises 13 residues. Per the germline V gene, CDR1 is SQVTM and CDR2 is ANQGSEA. CDR3 coding DNA: TGCAGCGTTGATGGGGCGGGGAACTATGGCTACACCTTC. Protein: CSVDGAGNYGYTF.

The chain is built from TRBV30 and TRBJ1-3; D is unclear. V was clipped by 4 bases and J by 4 bases, with 5 bases between them. CDR1 and CDR2 from the germline V gene are GTSNPN and SVGIG (reference sequence). This CDR3 comprises 11 residues. This CDR3 reads CAWTGGNTIYF. DNA of the CDR3: TGTGCCTGGACAGGAGGAAACACCATATATTTT.

This clone was observed a few times. The V call is TRBV29-1, the J call TRBJ2-3; 9 bases align to TRBD1. Germline V gene data show CDR1 as SQVTM and CDR2 as ANQGSEA. The CDR3 spans 13 residues. V was clipped by 7 bases and J by 2 bases; unmatched bases: 4. The CDR3 bases are TGCAGCGGCGGGACAGGGATCACAGATACGCAGTATTTT. This gives the protein CSGGTGITDTQYF.

The chain links TRBV14 to TRBJ2-7; unclear D gene. The CDR3 totals 13 residues. V gave up 1 base and J gave up 6 bases, with 10 bases separating them. Germline assignment: CDR1 SGHDN and CDR2 FVKESK. The DNA for the CDR3 is TGTGCCAGCAGCCAAGTGAGAGAAGCCGAGCAGTACTTC. Its translation: CASSQVREAEQYF.

V gene TRBV5-4 combines with J gene TRBJ2-1; 13 nucleotides agree with TRBD2. J lost 7 bases, V lost 4 bases, and 8 bases had no gene match. The CDR3 runs to 16 residues. Germline V CDR1 and CDR2: SGHNT, YYREEE (reference sequence). The chain's CDR3 is CASSRGLAGVENEQFF. The DNA for the CDR3 is TGTGCCAGCAGCCGTGGACTAGCGGGAGTGGAGAATGAGCAGTTCTTC.

The CDR3 nucleotides are TGTGCCAGCAGTTCCCGAAATGAGCAGTTCTTC. Translating gives CASSSRNEQFF. J is TRBJ2-1 and V is TRBV28, with D unclear. V was trimmed by 4 bases and J by 7 bases, leaving 5 bases between them. Looked up from germline, CDR1 is MDHEN and CDR2 is SYDVKM. The CDR3 is 11 residues long.

Remarks on this clone: The final CDR3 position lacks the conserved phenylalanine or tryptophan, pointing to a likely read error. The DNA is left out, because the CDR3 cannot be placed on it with certainty; the CDR3 is given as TCRdb lists it. The chain carries TRBV6-5 and TRBJ2-7; the table names TRBD1, a call not compared with the DNA. A total of 12 residues make up the CDR3, ends included. CDR1 is MNHEY and CDR2 is SVGAGI in the germline V gene. The CDR3 is CAARTGTGVPNL.

The genes are TRBV29-1 and TRBJ1-2, with D unclear. CDR1 and CDR2 (germline): SQVTM, ANQGSEA. Trimming left V 7 bases short and J 8 bases short, with 8 bases between. The CDR3 length is 9 residues. CDR3 bases: TGCAGCGCCAGGAGGGGCTACACCTTC. This gives the protein CSARRGYTF.